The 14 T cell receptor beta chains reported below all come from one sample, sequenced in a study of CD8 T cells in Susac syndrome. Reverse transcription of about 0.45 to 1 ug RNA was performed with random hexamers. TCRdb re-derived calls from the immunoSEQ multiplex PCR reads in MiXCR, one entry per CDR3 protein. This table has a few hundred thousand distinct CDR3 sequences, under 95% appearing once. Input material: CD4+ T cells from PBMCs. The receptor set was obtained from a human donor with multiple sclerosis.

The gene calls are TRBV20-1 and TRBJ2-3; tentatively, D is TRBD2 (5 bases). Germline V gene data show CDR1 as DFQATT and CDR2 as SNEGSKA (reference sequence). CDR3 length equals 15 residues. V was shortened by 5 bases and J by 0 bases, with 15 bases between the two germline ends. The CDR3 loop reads CSAAWAAASTDTQYF. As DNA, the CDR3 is TGCAGTGCTGCTTGGGCAGCGGCTAGCACAGATACGCAGTATTTT.

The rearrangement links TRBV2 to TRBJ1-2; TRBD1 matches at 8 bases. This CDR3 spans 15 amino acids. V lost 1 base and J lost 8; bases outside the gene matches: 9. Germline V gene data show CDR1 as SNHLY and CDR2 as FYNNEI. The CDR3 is CASSEVYQGAVGYTF. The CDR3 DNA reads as TGTGCCAGCAGTGAAGTTTATCAGGGGGCTGTGGGCTACACCTTC.

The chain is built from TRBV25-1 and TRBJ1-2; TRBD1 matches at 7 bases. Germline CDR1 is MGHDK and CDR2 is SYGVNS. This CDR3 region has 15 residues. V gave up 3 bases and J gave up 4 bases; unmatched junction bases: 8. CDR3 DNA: TGTGCCAGCAGTGATTCGGACAGGACCCTCTATGGCTACACCTTC. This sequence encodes CASSDSDRTLYGYTF.

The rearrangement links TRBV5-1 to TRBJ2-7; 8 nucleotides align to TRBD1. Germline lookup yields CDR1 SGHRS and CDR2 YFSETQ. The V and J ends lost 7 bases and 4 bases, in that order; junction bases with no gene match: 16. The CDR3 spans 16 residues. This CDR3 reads CASSQSLGTGAYEQYF. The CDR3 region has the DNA TGCGCCAGCTCTCAATCCTTAGGGACAGGAGCTTACGAGCAGTACTTC.

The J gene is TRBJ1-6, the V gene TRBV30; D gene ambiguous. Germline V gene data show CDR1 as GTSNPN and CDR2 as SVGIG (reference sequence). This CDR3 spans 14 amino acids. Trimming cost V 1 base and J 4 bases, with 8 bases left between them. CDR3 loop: CAWSEDNYNSPLHF. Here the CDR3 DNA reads TGTGCCTGGAGTGAGGATAATTATAATTCACCCCTCCACTTT.

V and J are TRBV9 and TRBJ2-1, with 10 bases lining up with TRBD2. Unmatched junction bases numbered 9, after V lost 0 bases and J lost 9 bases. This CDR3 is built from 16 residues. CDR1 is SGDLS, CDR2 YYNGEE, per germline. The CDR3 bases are TGTGCCAGCAGCGTAGGGGCTAGCGGGAGTGGTGGTGAGCAGTTCTTC. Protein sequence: CASSVGASGSGGEQFF.

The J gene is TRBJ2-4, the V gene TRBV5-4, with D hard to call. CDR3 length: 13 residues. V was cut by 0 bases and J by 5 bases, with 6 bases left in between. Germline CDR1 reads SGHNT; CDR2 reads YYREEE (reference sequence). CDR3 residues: CASSLARENIQYF. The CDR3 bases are TGTGCCAGCAGCTTGGCCAGAGAAAACATTCAGTACTTC.

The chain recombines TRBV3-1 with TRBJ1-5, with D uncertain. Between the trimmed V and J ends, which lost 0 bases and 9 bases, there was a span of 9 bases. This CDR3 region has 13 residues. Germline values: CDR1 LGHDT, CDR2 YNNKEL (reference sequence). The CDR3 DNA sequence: TGTGCCAGCAGCCAAGATGATCGGACGCCCCAGCATTTT. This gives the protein CASSQDDRTPQHF.

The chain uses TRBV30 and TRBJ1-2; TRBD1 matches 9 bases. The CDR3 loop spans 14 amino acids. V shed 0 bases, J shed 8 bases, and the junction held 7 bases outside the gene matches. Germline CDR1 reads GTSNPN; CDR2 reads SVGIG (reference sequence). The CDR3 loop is CAWSVLGTGLGYTF. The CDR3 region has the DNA TGTGCCTGGAGTGTTCTCGGGACAGGGTTAGGCTACACCTTC.

CDR3 DNA: TGCAGCGTTGAACGCCGGCGGGAGCGGGGGGCCAGCACAGATACGCAGTATTTT. It encodes CSVERRRERGASTDTQYF. The V gene is TRBV29-1, the J gene TRBJ2-3, with TRBD2 matching 9 bases. V was clipped by 2 bases and J by 0 bases; unmatched bases: 12. Germline V gene sequence: CDR1 SQVTM, CDR2 ANQGSEA. This CDR3 contains 18 residues.

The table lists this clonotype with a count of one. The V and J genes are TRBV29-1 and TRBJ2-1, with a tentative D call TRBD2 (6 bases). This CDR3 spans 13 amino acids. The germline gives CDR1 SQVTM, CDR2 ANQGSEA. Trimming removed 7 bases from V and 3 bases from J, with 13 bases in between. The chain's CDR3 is CSGGTLIYNEQFF. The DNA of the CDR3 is TGCAGCGGAGGGACTCTAATCTACAATGAGCAGTTCTTC.

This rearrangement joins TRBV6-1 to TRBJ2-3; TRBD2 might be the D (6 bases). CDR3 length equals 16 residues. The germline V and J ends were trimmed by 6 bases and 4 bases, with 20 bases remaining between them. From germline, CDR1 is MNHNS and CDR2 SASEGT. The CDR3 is CASSIIRSEGPDTQYF. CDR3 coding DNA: TGTGCCAGCAGCATCATCAGGTCGGAGGGACCAGATACGCAGTATTTT.

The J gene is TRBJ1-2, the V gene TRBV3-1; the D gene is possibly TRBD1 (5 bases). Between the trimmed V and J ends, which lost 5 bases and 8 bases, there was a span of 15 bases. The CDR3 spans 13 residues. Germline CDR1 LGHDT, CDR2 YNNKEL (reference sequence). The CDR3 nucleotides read TGTGCCAGCAGCTTGGGAGGGGAGTACGGCTACACCTTC. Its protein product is CASSLGGEYGYTF.

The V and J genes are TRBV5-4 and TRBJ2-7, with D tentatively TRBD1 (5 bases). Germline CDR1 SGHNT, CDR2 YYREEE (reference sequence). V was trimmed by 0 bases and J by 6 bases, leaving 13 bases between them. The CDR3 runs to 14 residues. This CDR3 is CASSLEGIPREQYF. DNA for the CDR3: TGTGCCAGCAGCTTGGAGGGGATTCCTCGCGAGCAGTACTTC. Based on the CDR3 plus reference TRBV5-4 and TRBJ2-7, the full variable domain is ETGVTQSPTHLIKTRGQQVTLRCSSQSGHNTVSWYQQALGQGPQFIFQYYREEENGRGNFPPRFSGLQFPNYSSELNVNALELDDSALYLCASSLEGIPREQYFGPGTRLTVT.